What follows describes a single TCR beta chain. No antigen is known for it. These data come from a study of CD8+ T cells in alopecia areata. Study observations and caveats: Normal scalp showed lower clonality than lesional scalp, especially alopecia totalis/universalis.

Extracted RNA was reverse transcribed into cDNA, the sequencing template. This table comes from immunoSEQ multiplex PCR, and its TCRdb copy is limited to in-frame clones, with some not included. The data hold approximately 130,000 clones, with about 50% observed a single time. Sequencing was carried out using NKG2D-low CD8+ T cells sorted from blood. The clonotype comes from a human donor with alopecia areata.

The CDR3 sequence: CSVAGTVTGELFF. In DNA, the CDR3 is TGCAGCGTTGCCGGGACAGTAACCGGGGAGCTGTTTTTT. The rearrangement uses TRBV29-1 and TRBJ2-2; TRBD1 matches at 7 bases. CDR1 SQVTM and CDR2 ANQGSEA come from the germline V gene. J was trimmed by 5 bases and V by 4 bases; bases with no gene match: 4. The CDR3 has 13 residues.